This TCR beta chain was documented in a study of early T cells in non-severe SARS-CoV-2 infection. This clonotype has more than one count but fewer than ten. This CDR3 spans 14 amino acids. Germline V gene sequence: CDR1 SGHRS, CDR2 YFSETQ. Trimming stripped 2 bases from V and 4 bases from J, with 13 bases between. Each CDR3 protein is one row after TCRdb ran MiXCR on the 5' RACE reads. The data hold 80,000 to 95,000 distinct CDR3 sequences, with about an eighth observed a single time. The V call is TRBV5-1, the J call TRBJ2-7; TRBD2 is a possible D gene (5 bases). The source of this sequence is an adult who was a healthcare worker with PCR-confirmed SARS-CoV-2 infection or an uninfected control (not recorded which). The sample consisted of whole blood. This CDR3 is CASSLGLLLYEQYF. The CDR3 DNA reads as TGCGCCAGCAGCTTAGGACTGTTATTGTACGAGCAGTACTTC.